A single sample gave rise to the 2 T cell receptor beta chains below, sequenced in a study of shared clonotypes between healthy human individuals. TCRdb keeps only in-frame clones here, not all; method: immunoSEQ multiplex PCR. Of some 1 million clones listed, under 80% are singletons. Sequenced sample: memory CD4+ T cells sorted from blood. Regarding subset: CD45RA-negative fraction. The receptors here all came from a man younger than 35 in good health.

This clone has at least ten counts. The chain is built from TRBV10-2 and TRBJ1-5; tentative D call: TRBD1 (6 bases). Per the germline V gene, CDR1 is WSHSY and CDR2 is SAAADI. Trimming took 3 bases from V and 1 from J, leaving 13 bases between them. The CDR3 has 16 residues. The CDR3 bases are TGCGCCAGCAGTGAAGAGACAGGCATGAGCAATCAGCCCCAGCATTTT. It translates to CASSEETGMSNQPQHF.

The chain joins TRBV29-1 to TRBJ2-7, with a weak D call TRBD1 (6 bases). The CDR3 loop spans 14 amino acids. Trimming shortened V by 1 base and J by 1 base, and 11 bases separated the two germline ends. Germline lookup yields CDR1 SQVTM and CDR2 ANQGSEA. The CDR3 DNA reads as TGCAGCGTTGAAGCTACAGGGAAATCCTACGAGCAGTACTTC. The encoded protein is CSVEATGKSYEQYF.